This TCR beta chain was retrieved from a study of cytomegalovirus exposure and HLA in healthy donors. Overall study context: In an early release, HLA-typed donors contributed tens of millions of unique TCR sequences.

This CDR3 spans 13 amino acids. The V end was cut by 2 bases, the J end by 6 bases, with 10 bases between. CDR1 and CDR2 (germline): MNHEY, SVGAGI. Nominally healthy donors were sampled, though unrecorded immune exposures were likely. As regards this clone: Its antigen is not known.

Study-level results: In a later analysis, V- and J-gene trimming of beta chains associated with a DCLRE1C missense variant, replicated independently. Common viral pathogens were later found to be apparently linked to several of the most significant clusters.

PCR primers comprised 60 Vbeta and 13 Jbeta primers. Using immunoSEQ multiplex PCR, the repertoire was profiled, and TCRdb retains in-frame clones only, with some absent. The listing contains about 67,000 clones. Material: PBMCs. The rearrangement uses TRBV6-5 and TRBJ1-2; possible D gene TRBD1, 6 bases. The receptor was isolated from a boy between 10 and 17 years old in good health and CMV-seronegative. The CDR3 region is CASSYGGANGYTF. For the CDR3, the DNA is TGTGCCAGCAGTTACGGGGGGGCAAATGGCTACACCTTC.